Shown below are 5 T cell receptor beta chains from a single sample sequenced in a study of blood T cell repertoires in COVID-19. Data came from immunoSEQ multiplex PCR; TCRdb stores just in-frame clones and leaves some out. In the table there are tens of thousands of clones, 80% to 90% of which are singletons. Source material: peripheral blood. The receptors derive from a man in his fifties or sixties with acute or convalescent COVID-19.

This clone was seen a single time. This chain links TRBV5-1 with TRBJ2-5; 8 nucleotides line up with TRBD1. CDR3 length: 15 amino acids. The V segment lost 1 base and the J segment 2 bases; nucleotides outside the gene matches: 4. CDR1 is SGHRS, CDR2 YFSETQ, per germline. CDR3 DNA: TGCGCCAGCAGCTTGTCCCAGGGGGCACAAGAGACCCAGTACTTC. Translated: CASSLSQGAQETQYF.

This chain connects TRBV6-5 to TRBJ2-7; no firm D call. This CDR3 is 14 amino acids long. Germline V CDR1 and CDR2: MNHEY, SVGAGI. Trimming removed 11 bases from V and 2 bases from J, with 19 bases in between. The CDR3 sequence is CARPQRKSTYEQYF. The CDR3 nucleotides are TGTGCCCGCCCACAAAGAAAATCCACCTACGAGCAGTACTTC.

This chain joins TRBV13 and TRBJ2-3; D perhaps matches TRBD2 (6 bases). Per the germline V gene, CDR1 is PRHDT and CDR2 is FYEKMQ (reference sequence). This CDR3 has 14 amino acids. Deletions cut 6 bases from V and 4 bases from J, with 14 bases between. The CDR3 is CASRRDLVADTQYF. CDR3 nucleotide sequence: TGTGCCAGCAGGCGGGACCTCGTGGCAGATACGCAGTATTTT. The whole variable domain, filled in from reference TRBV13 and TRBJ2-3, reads AAGVIQSPRHLIKEKRETATLKCYPIPRHDTVYWYQQGPGQDPQFLISFYEKMQSDKGSIPDRFSAQQFSDYHSELNMSSLELGDSALYFCASRRDLVADTQYFGPGTRLTVL.

The CDR3 region is CASRGAGWQETQYF. The CDR3 coding sequence is TGTGCCAGCAGAGGGGCAGGGTGGCAAGAGACCCAGTACTTC. This rearrangement joins TRBV2 to TRBJ2-5; D perhaps matches TRBD1 (5 bases). Germline loops: CDR1 SNHLY, CDR2 FYNNEI. The CDR3 sequence is 14 residues long. V was pared by 6 bases and J by 2 bases, with 13 bases between.

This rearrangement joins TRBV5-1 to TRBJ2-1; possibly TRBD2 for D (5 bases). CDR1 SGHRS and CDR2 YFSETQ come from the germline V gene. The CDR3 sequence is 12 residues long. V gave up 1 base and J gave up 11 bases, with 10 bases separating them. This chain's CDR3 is CASSLSGVKQFF. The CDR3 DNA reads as TGCGCCAGCAGCTTGAGCGGCGTCAAGCAGTTCTTC.